This is a list of T cell receptor beta chains from one sample in a study of regulatory T cells in long-lasting Graves disease. MiXCR, run by TCRdb on the multiplex PCR reads, gives a single entry per CDR3 protein. The repertoire has about 470,000 distinct CDR3 sequences, 20% of them found once; the top ten carry 6.5% to 10%. Sample: peripheral blood mononuclear cells (PBMCs), taken when the disease was refractory, from a patient treated with antithyroid drugs. The receptors were sampled from a female donor with Graves disease. Each CDR3 is given with its conserved first and last residue. Clone sizes are given selectively: once, few, many, or a class where the clone is expanded.

J gene,clone size,V gene,CDR3 protein
TRBJ1-2,-,TRBV6-1,CASSSPAGHNYGYTF
TRBJ1-2,many,TRBV12-3/TRBV12-4,CASSLTGYSYTF
TRBJ2-1,once,TRBV28,CASSQGATYNEQFF
TRBJ2-7,few,TRBV9,CASGNDHEQYF
TRBJ1-2,many,TRBV6-5,CASSYPGVQGYTF
TRBJ1-1,few,TRBV29-1,CSVEGHRDTEAFF
TRBJ2-1,-,TRBV9,CASSSSGTPYNEQFF
TRBJ2-2,-,TRBV19,CASSIVPSTGELFF
TRBJ1-5,-,TRBV28,CASNLGLSNQPQHF
TRBJ2-7,-,TRBV5-1,CASSLLPGQDSAEQYF
TRBJ1-2,many,TRBV10-3,CAISDSGGTRHGYTF
TRBJ2-5,-,TRBV2,CASSRSLAGVETQYF
TRBJ1-2,-,TRBV20-1,CSARGGQGAIYGYTF
TRBJ2-2,-,TRBV7-3,CASTSDRGGELFF
TRBJ2-5,many,TRBV15,CATSRAQGVETQYF
TRBJ1-4,few,TRBV9,CASSATGVTNEKLFF
TRBJ2-2,many,TRBV7-8,CASSPGRGTRDTGELFF